The 27 T cell receptor beta chains presented below share a single source sample, sequenced in a study of patients and donors after allogeneic stem cell transplantation. TCRdb itself ran the RT-PCR reads through MiXCR, one entry per CDR3 protein. The data show approximately 410,000 distinct CDR3 sequences, with 16% seen just once and 7.2% held by the top ten. The sequenced sample was blood, either unsorted or a sorted T cell fraction (not recorded which). The receptors were sampled from a human donor who was either an allogeneic HSCT recipient or a stem cell or donor lymphocyte infusion donor (not recorded which). It is not recorded whose cells these are; they may come from a transplant donor.

J is TRBJ1-4 and V is TRBV4-3; TRBD1 might be the D (5 bases). Between the trimmed V and J ends, which lost 0 bases and 0 bases, there was a span of 8 bases. Germline V gene sequence: CDR1 LGHNA, CDR2 YSLEER. CDR3 size: 16 residues. The CDR3 region is CASSQEGGATNEKLFF. CDR3 nucleotide sequence: TGCGCCAGCAGCCAAGAGGGGGGAGCAACTAATGAAAAACTGTTTTTT.

The chain recombines TRBV6-1 with TRBJ2-7, with 11 bases matching TRBD2. CDR1 MNHNS and CDR2 SASEGT come from the germline V gene. V lost 5 bases, J lost 2 bases, and 8 bases stayed unmatched. There are 16 residues in the CDR3. Written as DNA, the CDR3 is TGTGCCAGCAGTCTAGCGGGGGGCACGATTACCTACGAGCAGTACTTC. Translation: CASSLAGGTITYEQYF.

This clonotype came up once. The gene calls are TRBV5-1 and TRBJ2-3, with TRBD1 identical over 8 bases. This CDR3 is 15 amino acids long. Germline V gene sequence: CDR1 SGHRS, CDR2 YFSETQ. J lost 3 bases, V lost 5 bases, and 8 bases had no gene match. The CDR3 DNA reads TGCGCCAGCAGTTCCGGACAGGGAAAGACAGATACGCAGTATTTT. This gives the protein CASSSGQGKTDTQYF.

This clonotype was counted only a few times. The gene calls are TRBV11-3 and TRBJ2-6; D unresolved. Germline-derived CDR1 and CDR2 are SGHNT and YENEEA. The CDR3 length is 16 residues. The V and J ends lost 6 bases and 0 bases respectively, with 12 bases between them. In DNA form, the CDR3 reads TGTGCCAGCAGTCCAAGCGACGCCTCTGGGGCCAACGTCCTGACTTTC. Translation gives CASSPSDASGANVLTF.

The chain uses TRBV28 and TRBJ1-1, with no clear D. This CDR3 spans 17 amino acids. V was shortened by 3 bases and J by 3 bases, with 20 bases between the two germline ends. Germline V gene lookup returns CDR1 MDHEN and CDR2 SYDVKM. The CDR3 reads CASSFVPLRRADTEAFF. Here the CDR3 DNA reads TGTGCCAGCAGTTTTGTACCCCTTAGGAGGGCGGACACTGAAGCTTTCTTT.

The chain joins TRBV12-3 or TRBV12-4 to TRBJ2-1, with a possible D match to TRBD1 (5 bases). The germline V and J ends were trimmed by 7 bases and 6 bases, with 19 bases remaining between them. The CDR3 is made up of 15 amino acids. The CDR3 spells CASKSYISRANEQFF. The CDR3 DNA reads TGTGCCAGCAAAAGTTATATCTCCAGGGCCAATGAGCAGTTCTTC.

The V gene is TRBV6-1, the J gene TRBJ2-3; weak D call: TRBD2 (6 bases). In germline, CDR1 is MNHNS, CDR2 SASEGT. The CDR3 runs 15 residues. V was pared by 6 bases and J by 1 base, with 14 bases between. For the CDR3, the DNA is TGTGCCAGCAGAACAGCGGGCCCACGCACAGATACGCAGTATTTT. This translates into CASRTAGPRTDTQYF.

This chain uses TRBV7-9 with TRBJ1-5; 9 nucleotides agree with TRBD1. The germline V gene has CDR1 SEHNR and CDR2 FQNEAQ (reference sequence). V shed 5 bases and J 3 bases; nucleotides not matched to a gene: 8. CDR3 length: 16 residues. The CDR3: CASSPGQGKDNQPQHF. The CDR3 nucleotides are TGTGCCAGCAGCCCAGGACAGGGGAAGGACAATCAGCCCCAGCATTTT. Drawing the rest from reference TRBV7-9 and TRBJ1-5, the complete variable domain is DTGVSQNPRHKITKRGQNVTFRCDPISEHNRLYWYRQTLGQGPEFLTYFQNEAQLEKSRLLSDRFSAERPKGSFSTLEIQRTEQGDSAMYLCASSPGQGKDNQPQHFGDGTRLSIL.

The CDR3 bases are TGTGCCAGCAGTTACAGGGCGGGGAACACTGAAGCTTTCTTT. Its translation is CASSYRAGNTEAFF. This chain uses TRBV6-5 with TRBJ1-1, with D unresolved. The V end lost 2 bases, the J end lost 1 base, and 8 bases lay between the germline ends. The V gene's germline CDR1 is MNHEY and CDR2 SVGAGI. CDR3 size: 14 residues.

V usage is TRBV7-6 and J usage is TRBJ1-2; the match to TRBD1 covers 9 bases. Germline CDR1 reads SGHVS; CDR2 reads FNYEAQ. The CDR3 totals 14 residues. V shed 5 bases, J shed 7 bases, and the junction held 8 bases outside the gene matches. CDR3 coding DNA: TGTGCCAGCAGCCCCCGGGACAGGGTAGCTGGCTACACCTTC. Translated, it gives CASSPRDRVAGYTF.

The gene calls are TRBV4-1 and TRBJ2-3; possible D gene TRBD1, 6 bases. Trimming removed 1 base from V and 5 bases from J, with 13 bases in between. In germline, CDR1 is MGHRA, CDR2 YSYEKL. This CDR3 has 15 amino acids. CDR3 sequence reads: CASSQVGGQRDTQYF. DNA for the CDR3: TGCGCCAGCAGCCAAGTTGGGGGCCAACGAGATACGCAGTATTTT.

This clonotype turned up a few times. V and J are TRBV20-1 and TRBJ1-2, with D unclear. Germline lookup yields CDR1 DFQATT and CDR2 SNEGSKA (reference sequence). CDR3 length: 12 residues. The V gene lost 1 base and the J gene lost 13 bases, with 16 bases spanning the gap. CDR3 sequence reads: CSARGVAGTVTF. CDR3 coding DNA: TGCAGTGCTAGAGGTGTGGCCGGCACTGTCACCTTC.

This clonotype showed up just a few times. The gene calls are TRBV6-5 and TRBJ1-5; D unclear. V was pared by 0 bases and J by 0 bases, with 9 bases between. Germline-derived CDR1 and CDR2 are MNHEY and SVGAGI. The CDR3 extends over 16 amino acids. As DNA, the CDR3 is TGTGCCAGCAGTTACTCGCGTCGGAATAGCAATCAGCCCCAGCATTTT. This codes for CASSYSRRNSNQPQHF.

This clonotype showed up just once. V and J are TRBV11-2 and TRBJ2-1, with 7 bases aligning to TRBD2. The length of the CDR3 is 13 residues. The V and J ends lost 5 bases and 15 bases, in that order; junction bases with no gene match: 13. From germline, CDR1 is SGHAT and CDR2 FQNNGV. The CDR3 sequence: CASSPGWGGRGFF. The CDR3 coding sequence is TGTGCCAGCAGCCCCGGCTGGGGGGGTCGGGGGTTCTTC.

This clonotype came up many times. The chain recombines TRBV6-1 with TRBJ1-5; maybe TRBD1 (6 bases). V gave up 4 bases and J gave up 5 bases, with 15 bases separating them. The germline V gene has CDR1 MNHNS and CDR2 SASEGT. This CDR3 spans 15 amino acids. CDR3 bases: TGTGCCAGCAGTGTGAACAGGGCGTTGGATCAGCCCCAGCATTTT. It encodes CASSVNRALDQPQHF.

The rearrangement joins TRBV29-1 to TRBJ2-4, with 11 bases matching TRBD2. CDR1 is SQVTM and CDR2 is ANQGSEA in the germline V gene. V gave up 7 bases and J gave up 7 bases; unmatched junction bases: 12. This CDR3 is built from 15 residues. CDR3 nucleotide sequence: TGCAGCGCCCGATGGGCTAGCGGGAGGACTAACATTCAGTACTTC. Its protein product is CSARWASGRTNIQYF.

This clonotype was seen more than once but under ten times. The chain couples TRBV10-3 to TRBJ1-2, with D maybe TRBD1 (5 bases). This CDR3 comprises 12 residues. V dropped 4 bases and J dropped 5 bases, with 8 bases sitting between them. Germline V CDR1 and CDR2: ENHRY, SYGVKD. CDR3 DNA: TGTGCCATCAGTGCAGGGAGTTATGGCTACACCTTC. Its translation is CAISAGSYGYTF.

This clonotype was detected many times. The chain has TRBV5-6 and TRBJ2-2; D gene unclear. There are 13 residues in the CDR3. The ends were cut back, 6 bases at V and 0 bases at J, with 6 bases in the middle. Germline values: CDR1 SGHDT, CDR2 YYEEEE. CDR3 nucleotides: TGTGCCAGCACAACCGCGAACACCGGGGAGCTGTTTTTT. Translating gives CASTTANTGELFF. Full variable domain (outside the CDR3, taken from reference TRBV5-6 and TRBJ2-2): DAGVTQSPTHLIKTRGQQVTLRCSPKSGHDTVSWYQQALGQGPQFIFQYYEEEERQRGNFPDRFSGHQFPNYSSELNVNALLLGDSALYLCASTTANTGELFFGEGSRLTVL.

This clonotype occurred many times. The chain combines TRBV5-1 with TRBJ2-5, with a possible D match to TRBD2 (6 bases). The CDR3 is 14 amino acids. From germline, CDR1 is SGHRS and CDR2 YFSETQ. The V and J ends lost 4 bases and 3 bases respectively, with 13 bases between them. In nucleotides, the CDR3 is TGCGCCAGCAGCCCTCGCGGGGCGAAAGAGACCCAGTACTTC. It encodes CASSPRGAKETQYF. Filled out from reference TRBV5-1 and TRBJ2-5, the complete variable domain reads KAGVTQTPRYLIKTRGQQVTLSCSPISGHRSVSWYQQTPGQGLQFLFEYFSETQRNKGNFPGRFSGRQFSNSRSEMNVSTLELGDSALYLCASSPRGAKETQYFGPGTRLLVL.

CDR3 residues: CASSQAITAGGLYEQYF. DNA of the CDR3: TGTGCCAGCAGCCAGGCGATCACCGCGGGGGGATTGTACGAGCAGTACTTC. This sequence joins TRBV4-2 and TRBJ2-7; 8 nucleotides agree with TRBD2. Germline V CDR1 and CDR2: LGHNA, YNFKEQ. CDR3 length: 17 amino acids. Trimming at V came to 3 bases and at J to 4 bases, leaving 14 bases not matched to a gene.

The gene calls are TRBV5-5 and TRBJ2-5; D might be TRBD1 or TRBD2, each matching 5 bases. V shed 4 bases and J shed 1 base, with 11 bases lying between them. The CDR3 loop spans 14 amino acids. Germline V CDR1 and CDR2: SGHKS, YYEKEE (reference sequence). The CDR3 sequence is CASSLKGRQETQYF. In nucleotides, the CDR3 is TGTGCCAGCAGCCTCAAGGGACGCCAAGAGACCCAGTACTTC.

This clonotype occurred many times. CDR3 DNA sequence: TGTGCCAGCAGCCCCACCCCGGGACAGAATCAGCCCCAGCATTTT. Translating it yields CASSPTPGQNQPQHF. This chain joins TRBV12-3 or TRBV12-4 and TRBJ1-5, with TRBD1 identical over 7 bases. The CDR3 runs 15 residues. V dropped 6 bases and J dropped 4; count of bases not matched to a gene: 9.

Only a few counts were recorded for this clonotype. The genes are TRBV5-1 and TRBJ2-3; tentatively, D is TRBD2 (5 bases). The CDR3 consists of 13 residues. Germline values: CDR1 SGHRS, CDR2 YFSETQ. The germline V and J ends were trimmed by 5 bases and 9 bases, with 16 bases remaining between them. The CDR3, as DNA: TGCGCCAGCAGTTTCGACTACCCCCTAACGCAGTATTTT. It codes for CASSFDYPLTQYF.

CDR3 in DNA: TGCAGTGCTTCCCGGGGTAGGGTAGAAAAACTGTTTTTT. It yields the protein CSASRGRVEKLFF. This chain links TRBV20-1 with TRBJ1-4, with no clear D. CDR1 DFQATT and CDR2 SNEGSKA come from the germline V gene (reference sequence). This CDR3 spans 13 amino acids. V was trimmed by 5 bases and J by 8 bases, leaving 15 bases between them.

The V gene is TRBV5-6, the J gene TRBJ2-1; 9 positions agree with TRBD1. The germline CDR1 and CDR2 sequences are SGHDT and YYEEEE. V lost 3 bases to trimming and J lost 9 bases; unmatched junction nucleotides: 4. The CDR3 totals 13 residues. As DNA, the CDR3 is TGTGCCAGCAGCTGGGGGACAGGGTCTGAGCAGTTCTTC. Its protein product is CASSWGTGSEQFF.

This clonotype was counted only a few times. This chain joins TRBV5-1 and TRBJ1-2; tentatively, D is TRBD1 (6 bases). V shed 1 base and J shed 6 bases, with 10 bases lying between them. This CDR3 is 13 amino acids long. The germline V gene encodes CDR1 SGHRS and CDR2 YFSETQ. CDR3: CASSLQGLDGYTF. The CDR3 nucleotides are TGCGCCAGCAGCTTGCAGGGGCTGGATGGCTACACCTTC.

This chain uses TRBV2 with TRBJ2-7; 11 bases are a match to TRBD2. V was pared by 1 base and J by 5 bases, with 7 bases of the junction left unmatched. Germline values: CDR1 SNHLY, CDR2 FYNNEI. This CDR3 is built from 16 residues. The CDR3 is CASSEEDLAGGNEQYF. CDR3 coding DNA: TGTGCCAGCAGTGAAGAAGACCTAGCGGGGGGAAACGAGCAGTACTTC.